Following are 10 T cell receptor beta chains from one sample sequenced in a study of blood T cell repertoires in COVID-19. Clones were read by immunoSEQ multiplex PCR, and TCRdb kept only the in-frame ones, dropping some. The table lists about 63,000 clones, roughly 85% of them singletons. Material for sequencing was peripheral blood. These receptors all come from a human donor in a cohort sampled during active COVID-19.

This chain uses TRBV4-3 with TRBJ1-2, with D possibly TRBD1 on 6 matching bases. The V end lost 1 base, the J end lost 3 bases, and 9 bases lay between the germline ends. Germline loops: CDR1 LGHNA, CDR2 YSLEER. This CDR3 is built from 14 residues. The chain's CDR3 is CASSQARGDYGYTF. Here the CDR3 DNA reads TGCGCCAGCAGCCAAGCCAGGGGAGACTATGGCTACACCTTC.

The V and J genes are TRBV7-8 and TRBJ1-1; tentative D call: TRBD1 (5 bases). This CDR3 spans 14 amino acids. Trimming removed 5 bases from V and 6 bases from J, with 16 bases in between. The germline CDR1 and CDR2 sequences are SGHVS and FQNEAQ. In DNA, the CDR3 is TGTGCCAGCAGCCGACAAGCCAGGGCCCCTGAAGCTTTCTTT. It codes for CASSRQARAPEAFF.

The rearrangement uses TRBV19 and TRBJ2-7, with 7 nucleotides matching TRBD2. Germline assignment: CDR1 LNHDA and CDR2 SQIVND (reference sequence). The CDR3 has 14 residues. J lost 0 bases, V lost 2 bases, and 1 base had no gene match. CDR3 sequence: CASSITSVSYEQYF. For the CDR3, the DNA is TGTGCCAGTAGTATAACTAGCGTCTCCTACGAGCAGTACTTC.

This clone was counted between two and nine times. The chain has TRBV25-1 and TRBJ1-2; 8 bases align to TRBD1. CDR1 MGHDK and CDR2 SYGVNS come from the germline V gene. CDR3 length: 14 amino acids. The V and J ends lost 7 bases and 4 bases, in that order; junction bases with no gene match: 8. The DNA of the CDR3 is TGTGCCAGCACTCAGGGGGCGCGGGTCTATGGCTACACCTTC. This encodes CASTQGARVYGYTF.

The V gene is TRBV18, the J gene TRBJ2-5; tentatively, D is TRBD1 (6 bases). V was trimmed by 3 bases and J by 5 bases, leaving 13 bases between them. Germline lookup yields CDR1 KGHSH and CDR2 LQKENI. The CDR3 totals 14 residues. CDR3 sequence: CASSPGQTWETQYF. The CDR3, as DNA: TGTGCCAGCTCACCCGGACAGACTTGGGAGACCCAGTACTTC.

The chain recombines TRBV5-6 with TRBJ1-6, with TRBD1 matching 9 bases. The CDR3 has 19 amino acids. CDR1 is SGHDT, CDR2 YYEEEE, per germline. The ends lost 4 bases at V and 3 bases at J; junction bases unmatched: 14. CDR3 in DNA: TGTGCCAGCAGCATATGGGACAGGGAAATTACTCTCTATAATTCACCCCTCCACTTT. Its protein is CASSIWDREITLYNSPLHF.

The rearrangement links TRBV18 to TRBJ1-5, with a tentative D call TRBD1 (6 bases). From germline, CDR1 is KGHSH and CDR2 LQKENI. The CDR3 is made up of 14 amino acids. The germline V and J ends were trimmed by 2 bases and 9 bases, with 14 bases remaining between them. This CDR3 reads CASSPDRYRMPQHF. CDR3 nucleotides: TGTGCCAGCTCACCAGACAGGTACCGGATGCCCCAGCATTTT.

V is TRBV30 and J is TRBJ1-5; D is perhaps TRBD1 (6 bases). V was shortened by 5 bases and J by 2 bases, with 13 bases between the two germline ends. The CDR3 runs 14 residues. CDR1 and CDR2 from the germline V gene are GTSNPN and SVGIG (reference sequence). CDR3 bases: TGTGCCTGGGGGACAATGTTAGGCAATCAGCCCCAGCATTTT. Translated: CAWGTMLGNQPQHF.

This clone appeared a few times. V gene TRBV20-1 combines with J gene TRBJ1-5; 9 bases align to TRBD1. The V and J ends lost 3 bases and 0 bases, in that order; junction bases with no gene match: 6. CDR3 size: 16 residues. Germline CDR1 is DFQATT and CDR2 is SNEGSKA (reference sequence). CDR3 nucleotide sequence: TGCAGTGCTAGTACCGGGACAGGGTATAGCAATCAGCCCCAGCATTTT. As protein: CSASTGTGYSNQPQHF.

The CDR3 DNA sequence: TGTGCCAGCAGCTTGAATCCCGAGCGGGTGAGCACAGATACGCAGTATTTT. As protein: CASSLNPERVSTDTQYF. This rearrangement joins TRBV7-3 to TRBJ2-3; D might be TRBD2 (6 bases). V shed 3 bases and J shed 0 bases, with 16 bases lying between them. Germline assignment: CDR1 SGHTA and CDR2 FQGTGA. This CDR3 comprises 17 residues. Combining the CDR3 with reference TRBV7-3 and TRBJ2-3 gives the whole variable domain GAGVSQTPSNKVTEKGKYVELRCDPISGHTALYWYRQSLGQGPEFLIYFQGTGAADDSGLPNDRFFAVRPEGSVSTLKIQRTERGDSAVYLCASSLNPERVSTDTQYFGPGTRLTVL.